Listed here are 2 T cell receptor beta chains from one sample, sequenced in a study of PD-L1 blockade in urothelial cancer. This table comes from immunoSEQ multiplex PCR, and its TCRdb copy is limited to in-frame clones, with some not included. The data show about 91,000 clones, with over 90% seen just once and roughly 10% held by the top ten. The sample consisted of PBMCs, taken around atezolizumab (anti-PD-L1) treatment. The receptors come from a man aged 55 to 69 with urothelial cancer.

The chain is built from TRBV5-1 and TRBJ1-2; 8 bases line up with TRBD1. CDR1 and CDR2 from the germline V gene are SGHRS and YFSETQ. The CDR3 sequence is 15 residues long. Losses at the gene ends were 5 bases for V and 4 bases for J; bases not matched to a gene: 10. CDR3: CASSLPQDRGYGYTF. For the CDR3, the DNA is TGCGCCAGCAGTCTCCCCCAAGACAGGGGCTATGGCTACACCTTC.

The chain has TRBV9 and TRBJ2-1, with D maybe TRBD2 (5 bases). Looked up from germline, CDR1 is SGDLS and CDR2 is YYNGEE. The CDR3 has 15 residues. Trimming took 0 bases from V and 5 from J, leaving 12 bases between them. The CDR3 protein is CASSVAVTTNNEQFF. The CDR3 coding sequence is TGTGCCAGCAGCGTAGCTGTGACTACCAACAATGAGCAGTTCTTC.